The next 23 T cell receptor beta chains were all read from a single sample in a study of cytomegalovirus exposure and HLA in healthy donors (dated by TCRdb to about 2017). The library was generated by the immunoSEQ multiplex PCR assay. The multiplex PCR relied on a mix of 60 forward primers for TCR Vbeta segments and 13 reverse primers for TCR Jbeta segments. The source is immuneACCESS, and TCRdb retained only in-frame sequences with V and J called. Part of the clones is not carried over; for the studies checked, unresolved V genes explain less than half of this, and the remainder is unexplained. Present in this sample are 180,000 or so clones, 75% of which were seen just once. The biggest ten clones account for 7.7% of the sample. The sample comprised PBMCs. The receptor set was obtained from a middle-aged woman in good health and CMV-seropositive.

The chain recombines TRBV7-9 with TRBJ1-2; 8 nucleotides line up with TRBD1. CDR1 and CDR2 (germline): SEHNR, FQNEAQ (reference sequence). J lost 8 bases, V lost 4 bases, and 6 bases had no gene match. There are 13 residues in the CDR3. The CDR3 sequence is CASSSQGAGGYTF. The CDR3 bases are TGTGCCAGCAGCTCGCAGGGGGCTGGCGGCTACACCTTC.

The V and J genes are TRBV5-1 and TRBJ2-7, with TRBD1 matching over 7 bases. V shed 3 bases and J 0 bases; nucleotides not matched to a gene: 3. This CDR3 spans 14 amino acids. The V gene's germline CDR1 is SGHRS and CDR2 YFSETQ. This CDR3 is CASSWTGPSYEQYF. In DNA, the CDR3 is TGCGCCAGCAGCTGGACAGGCCCCTCCTACGAGCAGTACTTC. Using reference TRBV5-1 and TRBJ2-7 for the parts outside the CDR3, the full variable domain is KAGVTQTPRYLIKTRGQQVTLSCSPISGHRSVSWYQQTPGQGLQFLFEYFSETQRNKGNFPGRFSGRQFSNSRSEMNVSTLELGDSALYLCASSWTGPSYEQYFGPGTRLTVT.

A single count supports this clone. The rearrangement joins TRBV6-1 to TRBJ1-5; D not certain. Germline V gene data show CDR1 as MNHNS and CDR2 as SASEGT. There are 13 residues in the CDR3. Trimming pared 1 base from V and 10 bases from J, leaving 11 bases between. CDR3 residues: CASSEEVRHPQHF. The CDR3 DNA reads as TGTGCCAGCAGTGAAGAAGTCCGACATCCCCAGCATTTT.

This clone was picked up one time. The chain uses TRBV29-1 and TRBJ2-5; D possibly corresponds to TRBD2 (6 bases). Trimming shortened V by 5 bases and J by 2 bases, and 9 bases separated the two germline ends. The CDR3 extends over 12 amino acids. The germline V gene has CDR1 SQVTM and CDR2 ANQGSEA. CDR3 region: CSVRESQETQYF. CDR3 coding DNA: TGCAGCGTTCGGGAGTCACAAGAGACCCAGTACTTC.

The chain carries TRBV30 and TRBJ1-2; the D is unclear. The V gene's germline CDR1 is GTSNPN and CDR2 SVGIG (reference sequence). The V and J ends lost 0 bases and 3 bases respectively, with 8 bases between them. CDR3 length: 13 amino acids. CDR3 bases: TGTGCCTGGAGTGTAAGCCGCGACTATGGCTACACCTTC. It specifies CAWSVSRDYGYTF.

The chain couples TRBV10-3 to TRBJ1-6; D may be TRBD1 (5 bases). CDR1 ENHRY and CDR2 SYGVKD come from the germline V gene. Trimming removed 2 bases from V and 9 bases from J, with 11 bases in between. CDR3 size: 14 residues. The CDR3 loop is CAISEGRRGSPLHF. The CDR3 nucleotides are TGTGCCATCAGTGAGGGACGGAGGGGTTCACCCCTCCACTTT.

The J gene is TRBJ2-5, the V gene TRBV10-3, with D possibly TRBD2 on 5 matching bases. Matching the DNA end better, TRBJ2-7 makes the J call doubtful. CDR1 is ENHRY and CDR2 is SYGVKD in the germline V gene. This CDR3 is built from 15 residues. The chain's CDR3 is CAISESTSSNYEQYF. The CDR3 nucleotides are TGTGCCATCAGTGAGTCAACTAGTTCAAACTACGAGCAGTACTTC.

The chain is built from TRBV5-1 and TRBJ2-7; a weak D match, TRBD2 (6 bases). The V end was cut by 3 bases, the J end by 2 bases, with 15 bases between. The CDR3 is 15 amino acids. Germline V gene sequence: CDR1 SGHRS, CDR2 YFSETQ. CDR3 region: CASSSIGDLTYEQYF. CDR3 nucleotides: TGCGCCAGCAGCTCCATTGGGGACTTGACCTACGAGCAGTACTTC.

This chain joins TRBV5-1 and TRBJ2-3, with 8 bases lining up with TRBD1. In germline, CDR1 is SGHRS, CDR2 YFSETQ. CDR3 length: 17 residues. With V trimmed by 5 bases and J by 6 bases, 17 bases remained unmatched. The DNA of the CDR3 is TGCGCCAGCAGTAGGGGGACAGGAGATCGGAGAGGTGATACGCAGTATTTT. As protein: CASSRGTGDRRGDTQYF.

The chain recombines TRBV5-1 with TRBJ1-4, with D perhaps TRBD1 (6 bases). Trimming took off 2 bases at V and 3 bases at J, with 8 bases between the two ends. The CDR3 is made up of 14 amino acids. CDR1 is SGHRS, CDR2 YFSETQ, per germline. CDR3: CASSFRGPNEKLFF. In DNA, the CDR3 is TGCGCCAGCAGCTTCAGGGGCCCTAATGAAAAACTGTTTTTT.

The gene calls are TRBV25-1 and TRBJ1-5; tentatively, D is TRBD1 (5 bases). V was cut by 3 bases and J by 4 bases, with 10 bases left in between. Germline CDR1 reads MGHDK; CDR2 reads SYGVNS. This CDR3 region has 14 residues. Here the CDR3 reads CASSEGRRNQPQHF. The DNA for the CDR3 is TGTGCCAGCAGTGAGGGGCGCAGAAATCAGCCCCAGCATTTT.

The sample holds a few counts of this clone. This chain links TRBV4-3 with TRBJ2-1; 11 positions match TRBD2. J was trimmed by 8 bases and V by 0 bases; bases with no gene match: 6. This CDR3 comprises 16 residues. Germline V gene lookup returns CDR1 LGHNA and CDR2 YSLEER. This CDR3 is CASSQEFTSGGDEQFF. The CDR3 DNA sequence: TGCGCCAGCAGCCAAGAATTTACTAGCGGGGGCGATGAGCAGTTCTTC.

The chain carries TRBV19 and TRBJ1-2; TRBD1 agrees at 9 bases. CDR1 is LNHDA, CDR2 SQIVND, per germline (reference sequence). J was trimmed by 5 bases and V by 4 bases; bases with no gene match: 14. There are 17 residues in the CDR3. CDR3 sequence reads: CASSKWTGEKLTYGYTF. CDR3 nucleotides: TGTGCCAGTAGTAAATGGACAGGGGAAAAGCTCACTTATGGCTACACCTTC.

The chain couples TRBV7-8 to TRBJ2-6; D unclear. The CDR3 extends over 16 amino acids. CDR1 SGHVS and CDR2 FQNEAQ come from the germline V gene. V dropped 2 bases and J dropped 1 base, with 9 bases sitting between them. The CDR3 nucleotides read TGTGCCAGCAGCTTAATTCGGTCATCTGGGGCCAACGTCCTGACTTTC. Translated, it gives CASSLIRSSGANVLTF.

This clone was seen a handful of times. The genes are TRBV28 and TRBJ2-1, with TRBD1 as a possible D gene (5 bases). Trimming took off 2 bases at V and 8 bases at J, with 19 bases between the two ends. CDR3 length equals 16 residues. Germline-derived CDR1 and CDR2 are MDHEN and SYDVKM. The CDR3 here is CASSLEPGQLKDEQFF. In DNA form, the CDR3 reads TGTGCCAGCAGTTTAGAGCCAGGGCAGTTGAAGGATGAGCAGTTCTTC.

Turning to this clone: The sample has other DNA sequences that encode this CDR3 too. V and J are TRBV11-3 and TRBJ2-1; D may be TRBD2 (6 bases). CDR1 and CDR2 (germline): SGHNT, YENEEA. V lost 5 bases, J lost 5 bases, and 16 bases lay in between. The CDR3 runs to 15 residues. The CDR3 reads CASSARLGGDNEQFF. For the CDR3, the DNA is TGTGCCAGCAGCGCCAGACTAGGCGGCGACAATGAGCAGTTCTTC.

CDR3 DNA: TGTGCCAGCAAAGGCAGGGTCTATGAGCAGTTCTTC. Translation: CASKGRVYEQFF. The rearrangement uses TRBV28 and TRBJ2-1; D might be TRBD1 (5 bases). Germline CDR1 is MDHEN and CDR2 is SYDVKM. The CDR3 has 12 residues. V gave up 7 bases and J gave up 8 bases, with 12 bases separating them.

The rearrangement links TRBV6-4 to TRBJ2-5, with D possibly being TRBD2 (5 bases). This CDR3 is built from 18 residues. The germline V and J ends were trimmed by 7 bases and 3 bases, with 27 bases remaining between them. Germline CDR1 is MRHNA and CDR2 is SNTAGT. CDR3 amino acids: CASTRREGGEPVEETQYF. CDR3 nucleotides: TGTGCCAGCACTCGACGTGAGGGTGGGGAGCCGGTGGAAGAGACCCAGTACTTC.

This rearrangement joins TRBV28 to TRBJ2-1; 9 bases are a match to TRBD2. Germline CDR1 MDHEN, CDR2 SYDVKM. This CDR3 has 16 residues. The V gene end was trimmed by 6 bases and the J gene end by 1 base; junction bases not matched to a gene: 7. The CDR3 DNA follows: TGTGCCAGCAGGCGTTCGACTAGCGGATCCTACAATGAGCAGTTCTTC. Translation: CASRRSTSGSYNEQFF. The whole variable domain, remainder taken from reference TRBV28 and TRBJ2-1, is DVKVTQSSRYLVKRTGEKVFLECVQDMDHENMFWYRQDPGLGLRLIYFSYDVKMKEKGDIPEGYSVSREKKERFSLILESASTNQTSMYLCASRRSTSGSYNEQFFGPGTRLTVL.

J is TRBJ2-7 and V is TRBV18; TRBD2 matches 11 bases. Germline V lookup: CDR1 KGHSH, CDR2 LQKENI. The CDR3 totals 15 residues. V was clipped by 2 bases and J by 4 bases; unmatched bases: 4. CDR3 nucleotides: TGTGCCAGCTCACCAGGTAGGACTAGCGGGTACGAGCAGTACTTC. Protein sequence: CASSPGRTSGYEQYF. Variable domain in full (rest from reference TRBV18 and TRBJ2-7): NAGVMQNPRHLVRRRGQEARLRCSPMKGHSHVYWYRQLPEEGLKFMVYLQKENIIDESGMPKERFSAEFPKEGPSILRIQQVVRGDSAAYFCASSPGRTSGYEQYFGPGTRLTVT.

The rearrangement links TRBV28 to TRBJ2-1, with 13 positions matching TRBD2. Germline trimming cut 3 bases from V and 10 bases from J; bases unmatched to any gene: 12. CDR1 and CDR2 (germline): MDHEN, SYDVKM. CDR3 size: 17 residues. In DNA, the CDR3 is TGTGCCAGCAGTTTCCTGCTGGCTCCGGGACTAGCGGGAGAGCAGTTCTTC. It encodes CASSFLLAPGLAGEQFF.

Concerning this clone: Other nucleotide sequences from this sample produce the same CDR3. The rearrangement joins TRBV6-4 to TRBJ2-3; 7 nucleotides agree with TRBD1. The CDR3 consists of 14 residues. Germline-derived CDR1 and CDR2 are MRHNA and SNTAGT. With 2 bases clipped from V and 4 bases from J, the junction kept 3 bases outside the gene matches. The CDR3 region is CASSDGQGADTQYF. DNA of the CDR3: TGTGCCAGCAGTGACGGGCAGGGGGCAGATACGCAGTATTTT.

The chain is built from TRBV19 and TRBJ1-5; possible D gene TRBD1, 6 bases. Germline CDR1 is LNHDA and CDR2 is SQIVND (reference sequence). V was trimmed by 5 bases and J by 7 bases, leaving 12 bases between them. The CDR3 contains 13 residues. CDR3 in DNA: TGTGCCAGTAGTCCACAGGGTAGGCAGCCCCAGCATTTT. It encodes CASSPQGRQPQHF.